Below are 22 T cell receptor beta chains sequenced from a single sample in a study of control samples from healthy donors and cancer patients. Here immunoSEQ multiplex PCR was the method, and the copy in TCRdb shows in-frame clones only, minus some. The table includes roughly 95,000 clones, 92% detected once. Sequenced input: blood. The receptors were gathered from a human donor in good health. The donor label of this sample is uncertain.

The V call is TRBV28, the J call TRBJ2-2, with D unresolved. The germline gives CDR1 MDHEN, CDR2 SYDVKM. CDR3 length: 11 residues. Trimming stripped 8 bases from V and 4 bases from J, with 5 bases between. The CDR3: CASESTGELFF. CDR3 bases: TGTGCCAGCGAATCCACCGGGGAGCTGTTTTTT.

The chain combines TRBV6-5 with TRBJ2-3; perhaps TRBD1 as D (6 bases). The germline CDR1 and CDR2 sequences are MNHEY and SVGAGI. The germline V and J ends were trimmed by 6 bases and 6 bases, with 10 bases remaining between them. The CDR3 totals 12 residues. In DNA, the CDR3 is TGTGCCAGCAGCCGAGACAGGGATACGCAGTATTTT. This gives the protein CASSRDRDTQYF.

V is TRBV6-2 or TRBV6-3 and J is TRBJ1-1; no clear D. V was shortened by 2 bases and J by 10 bases, with 14 bases between the two germline ends. This CDR3 region has 13 residues. Germline-derived CDR1 and CDR2 are MNHEY and SVGEGT. CDR3 DNA sequence: TGTGCCAGCAGTTACCAACTTGAACAAGGAGCTTTCTTT. Translation gives CASSYQLEQGAFF.

The chain combines TRBV29-1 with TRBJ2-5, with TRBD2 matching 9 bases. The J segment lost 0 bases and the V segment lost 7 bases, leaving 9 bases of the junction unmatched. Germline CDR1 SQVTM, CDR2 ANQGSEA. The CDR3 extends over 15 amino acids. The CDR3 DNA reads as TGCAGCGCCTGGTTAGCGGGGGCCCACCAAGAGACCCAGTACTTC. This encodes CSAWLAGAHQETQYF.

This sequence joins TRBV4-3 and TRBJ2-5, with 9 bases lining up with TRBD1. This CDR3 is 20 amino acids long. CDR1 and CDR2 from the germline V gene are LGHNA and YSLEER. V trimming: 1 base; J trimming: 5 bases; junction bases outside the gene matches: 20. This CDR3 is CASSQALGQGIGGGGETQYF. The CDR3 DNA follows: TGCGCCAGCAGCCAAGCCCTCGGACAGGGGATCGGAGGGGGTGGGGAGACCCAGTACTTC.

The chain couples TRBV2 to TRBJ1-6, with 8 bases identical to TRBD1. V lost 3 bases and J lost 10; bases outside the gene matches: 8. The CDR3 runs to 15 residues. Per germline, CDR1 SNHLY and CDR2 FYNNEI. The chain's CDR3 is CASSDRRGLGSPLHF. CDR3 in DNA: TGTGCCAGCAGTGACCGCAGGGGGCTAGGCTCACCCCTCCACTTT.

The chain combines TRBV10-1 with TRBJ2-3, with D possibly matching TRBD2 (6 bases). The germline V gene has CDR1 WNHNN and CDR2 SYGVQD (reference sequence). The germline V and J ends were trimmed by 0 bases and 6 bases, with 22 bases remaining between them. The length of the CDR3 is 18 residues. The CDR3 nucleotides are TGCGCCAGCAGTGAGTCTACTCGCCCGGGACTTCTCTGGGATACGCAGTATTTT. Its translation is CASSESTRPGLLWDTQYF.

This clone was seen once. The rearrangement joins TRBV6-2 or TRBV6-3 to TRBJ1-5; unclear D gene. V lost 2 bases, J lost 8 bases, and 16 bases lay in between. The CDR3 is 15 amino acids. Germline V CDR1 and CDR2: MNHEY, SVGEGT. The CDR3 DNA is TGTGCCAGCAGTTACACTTCCCTTATAGATAAGCCCCAGCATTTT. It codes for CASSYTSLIDKPQHF.

The chain couples TRBV9 to TRBJ1-1; TRBD1 is a possible D gene (5 bases). The V end was cut by 0 bases, the J end by 1 base, with 13 bases between. This CDR3 has 16 amino acids. CDR1 and CDR2 from the germline V gene are SGDLS and YYNGEE. The CDR3 protein is CASSVGGGVTNTEAFF. The CDR3 DNA is TGTGCCAGCAGCGTAGGTGGGGGGGTGACGAACACTGAAGCTTTCTTT. Full variable domain (remainder filled in from reference TRBV9 and TRBJ1-1): DSGVTQTPKHLITATGQRVTLRCSPRSGDLSVYWYQQSLDQGLQFLIQYYNGEERAKGNILERFSAQQFPDLHSELNLSSLELGDSALYFCASSVGGGVTNTEAFFGQGTRLTVV.

The rearrangement uses TRBV7-3 and TRBJ2-1; D is possibly TRBD1 (6 bases). Germline V gives CDR1 SGHTA, CDR2 FQGTGA. CDR3 size: 14 residues. V lost 2 bases, J lost 3 bases, and 8 bases lay in between. The CDR3 region is CASSLGTFYNEQFF. As DNA, the CDR3 is TGTGCCAGCAGCTTAGGGACATTCTACAATGAGCAGTTCTTC.

V is TRBV7-9 and J is TRBJ2-1; a possible D gene is TRBD1 (6 bases). V lost 4 bases and J 5 bases, leaving 9 bases between the germline ends. Germline loops: CDR1 SEHNR, CDR2 FQNEAQ (reference sequence). The CDR3 covers 13 residues. CDR3 coding DNA: TGTGCCAGCAGCTGGGGGCAGAACAATGAGCAGTTCTTC. This encodes CASSWGQNNEQFF.

The gene calls are TRBV21-1 and TRBJ1-1. TRBV21-1 is flagged as a pseudogene. This CDR3 is built from 9 residues. The chain's CDR3 is CASDTEAFF. CDR3 in DNA: TGTGCCAGTGACACTGAAGCTTTCTTT.

This clone was found once. The chain recombines TRBV28 with TRBJ1-2, with D perhaps matching TRBD1 (6 bases). The V gene's germline CDR1 is MDHEN and CDR2 SYDVKM. V shed 8 bases and J shed 6 bases, with 22 bases lying between them. This CDR3 comprises 15 residues. The CDR3 bases are TGTGCCAGCCTTTCCTACTCCGGGACATTCAATGGCTACACCTTC. This encodes CASLSYSGTFNGYTF.

The CDR3 sequence is CASSPGVGSVDTIYF. The CDR3 DNA reads TGTGCCAGCTCACCAGGGGTAGGGTCGGTGGACACCATATATTTT. The chain joins TRBV18 to TRBJ1-3; no clear D. The length of the CDR3 is 15 residues. The V gene's germline CDR1 is KGHSH and CDR2 LQKENI. V shed 2 bases and J shed 8 bases, with 16 bases lying between them.

V gene TRBV11-2 combines with J gene TRBJ2-3, with 9 bases lining up with TRBD2. Germline CDR1 SGHAT, CDR2 FQNNGV. This CDR3 has 14 amino acids. The V and J ends lost 3 bases and 6 bases, in that order; junction bases with no gene match: 4. The DNA of the CDR3 is TGTGCCAGCAGCTTTGCGGGGGGGAGCGATACGCAGTATTTT. It is translated as CASSFAGGSDTQYF.

The chain employs TRBV5-1 and TRBJ2-1; D call uncertain. The ends were cut back, 5 bases at V and 6 bases at J, with 12 bases in the middle. Germline loops: CDR1 SGHRS, CDR2 YFSETQ. This CDR3 contains 13 residues. In DNA form, the CDR3 reads TGCGCCAGCAGGGCCCCCGGGCCCAATGAGCAGTTCTTC. Its protein product is CASRAPGPNEQFF. Variable domain in full (rest from reference TRBV5-1 and TRBJ2-1): KAGVTQTPRYLIKTRGQQVTLSCSPISGHRSVSWYQQTPGQGLQFLFEYFSETQRNKGNFPGRFSGRQFSNSRSEMNVSTLELGDSALYLCASRAPGPNEQFFGPGTRLTVL.

The chain links TRBV28 to TRBJ2-7, with unresolved D. Trimming left V 4 bases short and J 6 bases short, with 7 bases between. Per germline, CDR1 MDHEN and CDR2 SYDVKM. CDR3 length equals 11 residues. The CDR3 coding sequence is TGTGCCAGCAGTTCCCCCCCCGAGCAGTACTTC. Translation gives CASSSPPEQYF.

The chain carries TRBV27 and TRBJ2-3, with a tentative D call TRBD1 (6 bases). CDR3 length equals 16 residues. Trimming removed 6 bases at V and 2 bases at J, with 18 bases between. CDR1 and CDR2 from the germline V gene are MNHEY and SMNVEV (reference sequence). CDR3 nucleotides: TGTGCCAGCAGCAACTGGACGGGGACACTCACAGATACGCAGTATTTT. This encodes CASSNWTGTLTDTQYF.

V gene TRBV5-4 combines with J gene TRBJ1-2, with D hard to call. V lost 4 bases to trimming and J lost 6 bases, with 19 bases between them. Germline loops: CDR1 SGHNT, CDR2 YYREEE (reference sequence). CDR3 length: 15 residues. The CDR3 loop reads CASSPRFQTNHGYTF. CDR3 nucleotides: TGTGCCAGCAGCCCCCGTTTTCAGACCAATCATGGCTACACCTTC.

The rearrangement uses TRBV6-5 and TRBJ1-2, with TRBD1 identical over 7 bases. CDR3 size: 14 residues. J was trimmed by 4 bases and V by 6 bases; bases with no gene match: 8. From germline, CDR1 is MNHEY and CDR2 SVGAGI. CDR3 residues: CASSSRQGFYGYTF. DNA for the CDR3: TGTGCCAGCAGCTCACGACAGGGCTTCTATGGCTACACCTTC.

V is TRBV30 and J is TRBJ1-1; D call uncertain. This CDR3 spans 12 amino acids. Trimming left V 6 bases short and J 1 base short, with 9 bases between. Germline CDR1 and CDR2: GTSNPN and SVGIG (reference sequence). CDR3 sequence: CACLRTNTEAFF. CDR3 in DNA: TGTGCCTGTCTTAGAACGAACACTGAAGCTTTCTTT.

This chain connects TRBV7-6 to TRBJ2-2, with a possible D match to TRBD2 (6 bases). The CDR3 sequence is 15 residues long. V shed 5 bases and J shed 4 bases, with 14 bases lying between them. CDR1 and CDR2 from the germline V gene are SGHVS and FNYEAQ. CDR3 region: CASSGREAGTGELFF. CDR3 coding DNA: TGTGCCAGCAGCGGCAGGGAAGCGGGCACCGGGGAGCTGTTTTTT.